The 24 T cell receptor beta chains presented below share a single source sample, sequenced in a study of CD8 T cells in Susac syndrome (dated by TCRdb to about 2019). Library method: the immunoSEQ multiplex PCR assay. RNA was extracted with the RNeasy kit and 0.5 to 1 ug was reverse transcribed using random hexamers. TCRdb reprocessing: public reads trimmed at Q25 with fastp, clones called with MiXCR, in-frame beta chains kept. Under each unique CDR3 protein, matching rows form one entry showing the most common genes and DNA. The sample profile shows 150,000 to 200,000 distinct CDR3 sequences; 80% to 95% of them were found once. Together, the top ten hold more than 0.13% of the sample. Sequencing input: CD4+ T cells from PBMCs. Receptors were obtained from a human donor in good health.

CDR3 coding DNA: TGCAGTGCTGCTAGGGAGTTAAACACTGAAGCTTTCTTT. Translating it yields CSAARELNTEAFF. The rearrangement joins TRBV20-1 to TRBJ1-1; D is undetermined. CDR1 and CDR2 from the germline V gene are DFQATT and SNEGSKA (reference sequence). CDR3 length: 13 amino acids. Trimming removed 5 bases at V and 2 bases at J, with 12 bases between.

The chain combines TRBV18 with TRBJ1-1; D is undetermined. CDR1 and CDR2 from the germline V gene are KGHSH and LQKENI. The CDR3 totals 15 residues. V lost 1 base, J lost 6 bases, and 15 bases lay in between. In DNA, the CDR3 is TGTGCCAGCTCACCACAGGGCAGAGTCTCTTCTGAAGCTTTCTTT. Translation: CASSPQGRVSSEAFF.

The CDR3 sequence is CSATNTGELFF. The CDR3 nucleotides are TGCAGTGCTACGAACACCGGGGAGCTGTTTTTT. This sequence joins TRBV20-1 and TRBJ2-2; no reliable D call. The CDR3 consists of 11 residues. CDR1 is DFQATT, CDR2 SNEGSKA, per germline (reference sequence). Deletions cut 4 bases from V and 0 bases from J, with 0 bases between.

The V gene is TRBV5-1, the J gene TRBJ2-3, with a weak D call TRBD1 (6 bases). The germline gives CDR1 SGHRS, CDR2 YFSETQ. V lost 0 bases and J lost 2, with 16 bases in between. This CDR3 is built from 17 residues. The CDR3 sequence: CASSLGTYTGSTDTQYF. CDR3 DNA sequence: TGCGCCAGCAGCTTGGGTACTTACACAGGGTCCACAGATACGCAGTATTTT.

The rearrangement joins TRBV19 to TRBJ2-3; D ambiguous. The germline V gene encodes CDR1 LNHDA and CDR2 SQIVND (reference sequence). The CDR3 runs 14 residues. Deletions cut 7 bases from V and 6 bases from J, with 17 bases between. The CDR3 spells CASTPPESQDTQYF. CDR3 coding DNA: TGTGCCAGTACCCCCCCCGAGTCTCAGGATACGCAGTATTTT.

The chain is built from TRBV6-6 and TRBJ1-1; D ambiguous. The CDR3 is made up of 14 amino acids. Germline-derived CDR1 and CDR2 are MNHNY and SVGAGI (reference sequence). The V gene lost 3 bases and the J gene lost 1 base, with 9 bases spanning the gap. The CDR3 DNA follows: TGTGCCAGCAGTTATCAAGACCGGAACACTGAAGCTTTCTTT. This encodes CASSYQDRNTEAFF.

The chain recombines TRBV7-8 with TRBJ1-2; weak D call: TRBD1 (5 bases). The CDR3 totals 14 residues. The V end lost 5 bases, the J end lost 5 bases, and 15 bases lay between the germline ends. Germline lookup yields CDR1 SGHVS and CDR2 FQNEAQ. The chain's CDR3 is CASSRTTLGYGYTF. The CDR3 region has the DNA TGTGCCAGCAGCCGGACAACCCTCGGGTATGGCTACACCTTC.

This chain joins TRBV2 and TRBJ1-6; D not resolved. The germline V and J ends were trimmed by 7 bases and 9 bases, with 16 bases remaining between them. CDR1 is SNHLY and CDR2 is FYNNEI in the germline V gene. There are 14 residues in the CDR3. CDR3 loop: CASIKDGMSSPLHF. CDR3 coding DNA: TGTGCCAGCATTAAAGATGGGATGAGTTCACCCCTCCACTTT. Complete variable domain (other parts from reference TRBV2 and TRBJ1-6): EPEVTQTPSHQVTQMGQEVILRCVPISNHLYFYWYRQILGQKVEFLVSFYNNEISEKSEIFDDQFSVERPDGSNFTLKIRSTKLEDSAMYFCASIKDGMSSPLHFGNGTRLTVT.

The chain combines TRBV20-1 with TRBJ1-4, with D unresolved. Trimming shortened V by 0 bases and J by 12 bases, and 17 bases separated the two germline ends. The CDR3 is 14 amino acids. Germline values: CDR1 DFQATT, CDR2 SNEGSKA (reference sequence). CDR3 sequence reads: CSARDGGRPTELFF. CDR3 coding DNA: TGCAGTGCTAGAGATGGAGGCAGGCCGACGGAACTGTTTTTT.

The chain links TRBV4-1 to TRBJ2-5; 10 bases fit TRBD2. Germline V lookup: CDR1 MGHRA, CDR2 YSYEKL. The CDR3 has 21 amino acids. The V gene end was trimmed by 1 base and the J gene end by 2 bases; junction bases not matched to a gene: 19. The CDR3 DNA is TGCGCCAGCAGCCAAGTATTTGTTGTGGGGTTAGCGGGGGGCGGGCAAGAGACCCAGTACTTC. Encoded protein: CASSQVFVVGLAGGGQETQYF.

The V gene is TRBV23-1, the J gene TRBJ1-5; TRBD1 agrees at 7 bases. TRBV23-1 belongs to the ORF category, with a function that is uncertain. After removal of 7 bases from V and 0 bases from J, the junction contained 21 bases not matched to a gene. The CDR3 has 20 amino acids. The CDR3 protein is CASNALSEPEGGYSNQPQHF. The CDR3 coding sequence is TGCGCCAGCAACGCACTCTCCGAGCCCGAAGGGGGCTATAGCAATCAGCCCCAGCATTTT.

The chain links TRBV10-3 to TRBJ2-7, with 9 bases identical to TRBD1. This CDR3 spans 14 amino acids. Germline V gene lookup returns CDR1 ENHRY and CDR2 SYGVKD. V lost 3 bases, J lost 6 bases, and 6 bases stayed unmatched. The CDR3 DNA sequence: TGTGCCATCAGTGATGGGACAGGGAACGGCGAGCAGTACTTC. Translated, it gives CAISDGTGNGEQYF.

The DNA for the CDR3 is TGTGCCAGCAGCTTAGCTGGGGTCGAAGCTTTCTTT. It translates to CASSLAGVEAFF. The J gene is TRBJ1-1, the V gene TRBV7-9; the D is unclear. The germline V gene has CDR1 SEHNR and CDR2 FQNEAQ (reference sequence). The CDR3 extends over 12 amino acids. Trimming removed 0 bases at V and 8 bases at J, with 7 bases between.

The rearrangement joins TRBV20-1 to TRBJ2-7; D may be TRBD2 (7 bases). This CDR3 region has 13 residues. The germline V and J ends were trimmed by 1 base and 3 bases, with 10 bases remaining between them. From germline, CDR1 is DFQATT and CDR2 SNEGSKA (reference sequence). CDR3 protein: CSARAGGDYEQYF. Written as DNA, the CDR3 is TGCAGTGCTAGAGCGGGGGGCGACTACGAGCAGTACTTC.

The sample holds a few counts of this clonotype. V usage is TRBV7-3 and J usage is TRBJ1-1; perhaps TRBD1 as D (5 bases). The CDR3 runs to 14 residues. CDR1 and CDR2 (germline): SGHTA, FQGTGA. V was pared by 4 bases and J by 1 base, with 10 bases between. The CDR3 loop reads CASSSQGPNTEAFF. CDR3 DNA: TGTGCCAGCAGCTCCCAGGGTCCGAACACTGAAGCTTTCTTT.

The CDR3: CASSQDLAGGVYNEQFF. In DNA, the CDR3 is TGTGCCAGCAGCCAAGATCTGGCAGGGGGGGTGTACAATGAGCAGTTCTTC. J is TRBJ2-1 and V is TRBV3-1; perhaps D is TRBD1 or TRBD2 (7 bases each). Germline V CDR1 and CDR2: LGHDT, YNNKEL (reference sequence). CDR3 size: 17 residues. Trimming stripped 0 bases from V and 4 bases from J, with 16 bases between.

DNA for the CDR3: TGTGCCACCAGTGAGGGGACTAGCGGTCAAGAGACCCAGTACTTC. Residues: CATSEGTSGQETQYF. The V call is TRBV24-1, the J call TRBJ2-5, with 11 bases identical to TRBD2. The trim removed 4 bases at V and 2 bases at J, leaving 2 bases unmatched. The CDR3 has 15 amino acids. Germline CDR1 reads KGHDR; CDR2 reads SFDVKD.

This rearrangement joins TRBV4-1 to TRBJ2-4, with unresolved D. V dropped 0 bases and J dropped 6 bases, with 18 bases sitting between them. Germline CDR1 reads MGHRA; CDR2 reads YSYEKL. This CDR3 contains 17 residues. CDR3 sequence: CASSQDVARSTLNIQYF. The CDR3 region has the DNA TGCGCCAGCAGCCAAGATGTAGCCCGTTCCACCTTAAACATTCAGTACTTC.

The CDR3 bases are TGTGCCAGCAGTCCCGTCTTTCCCGGCCCGCCCCAGCATTTT. Its translation: CASSPVFPGPPQHF. V usage is TRBV6-5 and J usage is TRBJ1-5, with D unresolved. This CDR3 contains 14 residues. Germline values: CDR1 MNHEY, CDR2 SVGAGI. V was clipped by 5 bases and J by 9 bases, with 17 bases between them.

The rearrangement joins TRBV20-1 to TRBJ2-3; no clear D. Germline CDR1 is DFQATT and CDR2 is SNEGSKA (reference sequence). CDR3 length: 12 residues. The V end was cut by 6 bases, the J end by 5 bases, with 12 bases between. CDR3 DNA sequence: TGCAGTGCCGCGCTGATGCAAGATACGCAGTATTTT. Protein product: CSAALMQDTQYF.

V gene TRBV27 combines with J gene TRBJ2-7, with D possibly being TRBD1 (5 bases). The CDR3 has 14 amino acids. The germline CDR1 and CDR2 sequences are MNHEY and SMNVEV (reference sequence). The ends were cut back, 2 bases at V and 2 bases at J, with 10 bases in the middle. This CDR3 is CASSLRGSPYEQYF. The CDR3 coding sequence is TGTGCCAGCAGTTTAAGGGGATCCCCCTACGAGCAGTACTTC.

This clonotype was detected only once. The chain uses TRBV9 and TRBJ2-5; 11 nucleotides line up with TRBD2. The J segment lost 5 bases and the V segment lost 4 bases, leaving 10 bases of the junction unmatched. The CDR3 sequence is 16 residues long. Germline CDR1 SGDLS, CDR2 YYNGEE. CDR3 sequence (DNA): TGTGCCAGCAGCCCCCTTAGCGGGGGGGATTGGGAGACCCAGTACTTC. Amino acid sequence: CASSPLSGGDWETQYF.

This rearrangement joins TRBV7-2 to TRBJ2-7, with TRBD1 identical over 8 bases. CDR1 and CDR2 (germline): SGHTA, FQGNSA. V was pared by 1 base and J by 6 bases, with 2 bases of the junction left unmatched. This CDR3 comprises 13 residues. The CDR3 DNA sequence: TGTGCCAGCAGCTTAGGGGACAGGCGCGAGCAGTACTTC. As protein: CASSLGDRREQYF.

V and J are TRBV29-1 and TRBJ1-2; 7 bases map to TRBD1. CDR1 is SQVTM and CDR2 is ANQGSEA in the germline V gene. This CDR3 spans 14 amino acids. V shed 0 bases, J shed 4 bases, and the junction held 5 bases outside the gene matches. The DNA for the CDR3 is TGCAGCGTTGAAGAGGCAGGGGGGGCCTATGGCTACACCTTC. As protein: CSVEEAGGAYGYTF.